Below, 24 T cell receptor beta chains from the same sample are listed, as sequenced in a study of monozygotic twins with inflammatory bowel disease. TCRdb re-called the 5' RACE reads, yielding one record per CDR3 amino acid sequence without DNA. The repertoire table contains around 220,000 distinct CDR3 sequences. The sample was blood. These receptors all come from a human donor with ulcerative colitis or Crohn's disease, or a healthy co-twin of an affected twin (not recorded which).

The CDR3 protein is CSAIGGRGTGELFF. This sequence joins TRBV20-1 and TRBJ2-2; TCRdb's assignment of TRBD2 cannot be checked, as there is no DNA. Germline V gene lookup returns CDR1 DFQATT and CDR2 SNEGSKA (reference sequence). The CDR3 has 14 amino acids.

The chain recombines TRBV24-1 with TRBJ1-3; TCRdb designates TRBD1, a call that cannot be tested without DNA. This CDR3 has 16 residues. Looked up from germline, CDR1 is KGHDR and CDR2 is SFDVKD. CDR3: CATSDGGTGPLSTIYF.

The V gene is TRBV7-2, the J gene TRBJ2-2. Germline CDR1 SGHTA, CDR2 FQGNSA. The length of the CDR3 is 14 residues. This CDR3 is CASSLVEHTGELFF.

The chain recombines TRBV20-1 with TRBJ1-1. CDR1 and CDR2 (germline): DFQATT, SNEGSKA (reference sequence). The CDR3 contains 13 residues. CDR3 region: CSAVDPWRSEAFF.

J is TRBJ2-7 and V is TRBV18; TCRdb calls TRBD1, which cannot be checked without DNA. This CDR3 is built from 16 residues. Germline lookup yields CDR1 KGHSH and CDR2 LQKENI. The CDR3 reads CASSPPNQGQAYEQYF.

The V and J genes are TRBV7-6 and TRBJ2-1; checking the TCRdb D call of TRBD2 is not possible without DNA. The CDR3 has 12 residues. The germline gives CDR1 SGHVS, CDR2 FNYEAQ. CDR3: CASSLEAHEQFF.

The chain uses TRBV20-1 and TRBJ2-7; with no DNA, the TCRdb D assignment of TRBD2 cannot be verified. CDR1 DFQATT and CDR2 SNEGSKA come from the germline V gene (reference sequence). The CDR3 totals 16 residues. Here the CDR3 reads CSARESAGTASYEQYF.

This CDR3 is CASSLRLNTEAFF. The J gene is TRBJ1-1, the V gene TRBV7-9. This CDR3 is built from 13 residues. Germline CDR1 reads SEHNR; CDR2 reads FQNEAQ (reference sequence).

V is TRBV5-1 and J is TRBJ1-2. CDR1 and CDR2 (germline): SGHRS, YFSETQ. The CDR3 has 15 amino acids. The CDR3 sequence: CASSPAVGWWDGYTF.

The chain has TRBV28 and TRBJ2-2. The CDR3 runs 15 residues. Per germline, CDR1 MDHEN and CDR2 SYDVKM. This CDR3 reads CASSFSRLSSGELFF.

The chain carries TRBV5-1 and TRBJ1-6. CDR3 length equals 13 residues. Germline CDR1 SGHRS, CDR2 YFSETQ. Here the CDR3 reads CASSLGSDSPLHF.

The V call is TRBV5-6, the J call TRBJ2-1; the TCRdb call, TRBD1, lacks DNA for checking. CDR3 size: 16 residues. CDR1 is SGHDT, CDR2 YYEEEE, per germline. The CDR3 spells CASSLLWDRERDEQFF.

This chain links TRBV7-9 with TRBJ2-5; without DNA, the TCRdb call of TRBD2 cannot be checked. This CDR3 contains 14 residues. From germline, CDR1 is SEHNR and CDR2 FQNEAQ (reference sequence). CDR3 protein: CASSRREGQETQYF.

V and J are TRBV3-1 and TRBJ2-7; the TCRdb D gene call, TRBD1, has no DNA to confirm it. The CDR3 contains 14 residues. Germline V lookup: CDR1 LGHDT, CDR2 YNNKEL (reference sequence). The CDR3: CASSQGRVSYEQYF.

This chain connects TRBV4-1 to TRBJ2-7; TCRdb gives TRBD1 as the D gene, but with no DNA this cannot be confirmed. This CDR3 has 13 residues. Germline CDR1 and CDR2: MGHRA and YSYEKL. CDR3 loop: CASSQSGFYEQYF.

Here the CDR3 reads CASSKPSGTNEKLFF. This chain uses TRBV9 with TRBJ1-4. The CDR3 contains 15 residues. Germline values: CDR1 SGDLS, CDR2 YYNGEE. The full variable domain, in which reference TRBV9 and TRBJ1-4 provide the parts outside the CDR3, is DSGVTQTPKHLITATGQRVTLRCSPRSGDLSVYWYQQSLDQGLQFLIQYYNGEERAKGNILERFSAQQFPDLHSELNLSSLELGDSALYFCASSKPSGTNEKLFFGSGTQLSVL.

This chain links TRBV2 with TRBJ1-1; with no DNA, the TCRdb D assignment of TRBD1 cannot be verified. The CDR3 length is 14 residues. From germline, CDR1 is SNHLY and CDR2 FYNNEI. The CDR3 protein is CASRSTALNTEAFF.

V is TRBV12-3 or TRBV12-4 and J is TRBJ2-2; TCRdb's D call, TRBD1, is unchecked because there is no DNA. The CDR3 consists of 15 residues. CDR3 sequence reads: CASSRDSMWTGELFF.

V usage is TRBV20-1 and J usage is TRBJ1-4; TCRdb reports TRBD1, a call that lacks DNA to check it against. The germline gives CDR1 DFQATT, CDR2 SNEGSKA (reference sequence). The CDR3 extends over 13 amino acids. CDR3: CSAPGQGTKKLFF.

The CDR3: CSAAVGGIAYEQYF. The chain uses TRBV29-1 and TRBJ2-7; checking the TCRdb D call of TRBD2 is not possible without DNA. Germline values: CDR1 SQVTM, CDR2 ANQGSEA. This CDR3 contains 14 residues.

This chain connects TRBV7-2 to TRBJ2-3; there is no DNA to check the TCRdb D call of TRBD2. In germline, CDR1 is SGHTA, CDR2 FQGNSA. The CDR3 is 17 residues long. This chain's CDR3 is CASSLSASGGAIDTQYF.

This chain's CDR3 is CASRGLAGMHEQFF. The chain recombines TRBV5-1 with TRBJ2-1; without DNA, the TCRdb call of TRBD2 cannot be checked. The V gene's germline CDR1 is SGHRS and CDR2 YFSETQ. The CDR3 loop spans 14 amino acids.

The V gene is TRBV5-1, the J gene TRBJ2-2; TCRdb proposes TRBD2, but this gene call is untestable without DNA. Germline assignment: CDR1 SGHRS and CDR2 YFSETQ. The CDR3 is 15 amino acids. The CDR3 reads CASSPIAGGAGELFF. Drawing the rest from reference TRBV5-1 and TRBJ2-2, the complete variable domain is KAGVTQTPRYLIKTRGQQVTLSCSPISGHRSVSWYQQTPGQGLQFLFEYFSETQRNKGNFPGRFSGRQFSNSRSEMNVSTLELGDSALYLCASSPIAGGAGELFFGEGSRLTVL.

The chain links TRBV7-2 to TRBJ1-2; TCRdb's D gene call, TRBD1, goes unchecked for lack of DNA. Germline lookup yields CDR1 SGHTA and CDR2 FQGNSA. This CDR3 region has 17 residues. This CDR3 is CASSSPGRRVEGDGYTF.